This TCR beta chain stems from a study of Ad26.COV2.S vaccination and SARS-CoV-2 variants. Study as a whole: Of the COV1001 trial arms, the Ad26.COV2.S arm included the donor. General study findings and limits: Overall T cell responses may have been underestimated by the analyses of TCR breadth and depth. Vaccinated and placebo-treated recipients had similar non-spike TCR breadth.

V was shortened by 3 bases and J by 1 base, with 7 bases between the two germline ends. Per germline, CDR1 DFQATT and CDR2 SNEGSKA (reference sequence). The length of the CDR3 is 14 residues. Clones were read by immunoSEQ multiplex PCR, and TCRdb kept only the in-frame ones, dropping some. This repertoire shows around 340,000 clones, around 89% found once; its top ten account for approximately 5%. In the case of this clone: Its antigen is still unknown.

Treatment defined: some 20 received Ad26.COV2.S at low or high dose, single or two shots; five or six received placebo; per-sample allocation not given. Following the first vaccine or placebo injection, samples were taken on day 63. This chain uses TRBV20-1 with TRBJ2-6; D uncertain. This clonotype originated in a person between 18 and 65 years old who received the Ad26.COV2.S COVID-19 vaccine or a placebo. Specimen: peripheral blood, collected in a trial of Ad26.COV2.S vaccine versus placebo. The CDR3 sequence: CSASPFSGANVLTF. The CDR3 DNA sequence: TGCAGTGCTAGTCCTTTTTCTGGGGCCAACGTCCTGACTTTC.